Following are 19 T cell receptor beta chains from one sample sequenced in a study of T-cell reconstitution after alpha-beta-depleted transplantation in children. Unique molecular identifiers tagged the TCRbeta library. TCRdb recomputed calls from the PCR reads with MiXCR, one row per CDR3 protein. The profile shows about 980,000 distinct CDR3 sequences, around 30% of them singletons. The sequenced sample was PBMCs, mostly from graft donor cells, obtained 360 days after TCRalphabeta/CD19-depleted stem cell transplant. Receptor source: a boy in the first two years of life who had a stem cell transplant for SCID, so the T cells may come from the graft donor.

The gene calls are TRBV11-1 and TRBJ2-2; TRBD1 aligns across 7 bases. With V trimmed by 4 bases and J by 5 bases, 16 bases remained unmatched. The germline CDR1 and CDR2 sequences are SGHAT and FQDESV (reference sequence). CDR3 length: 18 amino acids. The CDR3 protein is CASSYSSMPGQITGELFF. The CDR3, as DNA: TGTGCCAGCAGCTACAGCTCTATGCCGGGACAGATAACCGGGGAGCTGTTTTTT.

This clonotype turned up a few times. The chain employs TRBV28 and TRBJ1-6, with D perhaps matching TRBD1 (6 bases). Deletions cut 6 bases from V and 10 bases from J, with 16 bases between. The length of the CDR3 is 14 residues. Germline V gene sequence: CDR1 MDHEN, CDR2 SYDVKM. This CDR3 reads CASSLGWGPSPLHF. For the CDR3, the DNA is TGTGCCAGCAGCCTCGGCTGGGGGCCATCACCCCTCCACTTT.

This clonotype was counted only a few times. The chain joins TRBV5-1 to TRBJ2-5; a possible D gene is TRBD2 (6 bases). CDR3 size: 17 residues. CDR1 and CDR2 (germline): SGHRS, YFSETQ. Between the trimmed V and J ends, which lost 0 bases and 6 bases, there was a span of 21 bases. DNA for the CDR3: TGCGCCAGCAGCTTGGGCGCCTGGGAGGCGGGGTCGAAGACCCAGTACTTC. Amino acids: CASSLGAWEAGSKTQYF.

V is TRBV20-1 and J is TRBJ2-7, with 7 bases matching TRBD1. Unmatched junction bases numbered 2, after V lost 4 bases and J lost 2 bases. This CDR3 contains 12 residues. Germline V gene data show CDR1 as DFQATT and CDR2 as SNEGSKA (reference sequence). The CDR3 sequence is CSAIQGPYEQYF. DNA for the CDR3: TGCAGTGCTATACAGGGGCCCTACGAGCAGTACTTC.

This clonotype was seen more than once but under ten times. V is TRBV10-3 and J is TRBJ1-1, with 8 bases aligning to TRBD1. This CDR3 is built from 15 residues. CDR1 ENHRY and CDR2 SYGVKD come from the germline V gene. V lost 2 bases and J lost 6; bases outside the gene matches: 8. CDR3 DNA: TGTGCCATCAGTGAGAGGACAGGGTACTCCCCTGAAGCTTTCTTT. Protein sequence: CAISERTGYSPEAFF.

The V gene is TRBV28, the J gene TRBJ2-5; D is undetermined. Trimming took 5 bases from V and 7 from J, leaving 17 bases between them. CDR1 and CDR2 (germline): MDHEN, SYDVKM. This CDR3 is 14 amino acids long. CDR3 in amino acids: CASSPQTSTRTQYF. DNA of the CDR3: TGTGCCAGCAGTCCTCAAACGTCAACAAGGACCCAGTACTTC. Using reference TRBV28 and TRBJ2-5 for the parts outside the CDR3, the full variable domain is DVKVTQSSRYLVKRTGEKVFLECVQDMDHENMFWYRQDPGLGLRLIYFSYDVKMKEKGDIPEGYSVSREKKERFSLILESASTNQTSMYLCASSPQTSTRTQYFGPGTRLLVL.

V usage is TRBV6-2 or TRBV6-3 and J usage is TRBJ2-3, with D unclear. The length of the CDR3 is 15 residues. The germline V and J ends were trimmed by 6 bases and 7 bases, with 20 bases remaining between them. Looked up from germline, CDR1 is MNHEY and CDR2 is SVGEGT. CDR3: CASSPQWRLPHTQYF. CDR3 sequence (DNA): TGTGCCAGCAGCCCGCAGTGGCGCTTACCGCATACGCAGTATTTT.

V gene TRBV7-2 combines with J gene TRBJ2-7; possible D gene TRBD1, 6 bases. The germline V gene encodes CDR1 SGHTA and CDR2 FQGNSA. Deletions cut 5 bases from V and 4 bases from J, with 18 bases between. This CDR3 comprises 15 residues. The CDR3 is CASSPNRVEAYEQYF. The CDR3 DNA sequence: TGTGCCAGCAGCCCCAACAGGGTGGAGGCTTACGAGCAGTACTTC.

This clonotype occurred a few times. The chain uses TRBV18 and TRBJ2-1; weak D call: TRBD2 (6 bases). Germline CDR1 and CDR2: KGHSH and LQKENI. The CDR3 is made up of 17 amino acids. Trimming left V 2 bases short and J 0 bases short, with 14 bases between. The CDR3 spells CASSPRYGGNSYNEQFF. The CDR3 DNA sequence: TGTGCCAGCTCACCAAGGTACGGCGGGAACTCCTACAATGAGCAGTTCTTC.

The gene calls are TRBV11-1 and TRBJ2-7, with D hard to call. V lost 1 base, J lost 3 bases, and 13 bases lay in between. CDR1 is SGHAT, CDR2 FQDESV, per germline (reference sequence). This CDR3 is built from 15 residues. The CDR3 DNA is TGTGCCAGCAGCTTAGTGGGATCCAGTGTCTACGAGCAGTACTTC. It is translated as CASSLVGSSVYEQYF.

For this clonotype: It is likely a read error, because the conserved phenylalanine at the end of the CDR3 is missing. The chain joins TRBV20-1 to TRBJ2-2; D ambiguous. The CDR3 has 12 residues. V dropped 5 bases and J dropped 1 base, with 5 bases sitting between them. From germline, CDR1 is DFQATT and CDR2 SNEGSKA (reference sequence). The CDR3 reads CSACQNTGELFS. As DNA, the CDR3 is TGCAGTGCTTGCCAGAACACCGGGGAGCTGTTTTCT.

The CDR3 spells CASSLAGRLSEQYF. The CDR3 bases are TGTGCCAGCAGCTTGGCGGGAAGACTCAGCGAGCAGTACTTC. V is TRBV27 and J is TRBJ2-7, with a tentative D call TRBD2 (6 bases). The CDR3 spans 14 residues. Trimming pared 6 bases from V and 6 bases from J, leaving 18 bases between. In germline, CDR1 is MNHEY, CDR2 SMNVEV (reference sequence).

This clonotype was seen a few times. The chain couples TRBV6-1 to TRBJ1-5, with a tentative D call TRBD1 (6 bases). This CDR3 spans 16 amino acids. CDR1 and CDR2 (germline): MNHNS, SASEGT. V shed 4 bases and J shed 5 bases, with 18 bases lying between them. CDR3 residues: CASSGKRTGPYQPQHF. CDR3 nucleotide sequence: TGTGCCAGCAGTGGTAAACGAACAGGGCCTTATCAGCCCCAGCATTTT.

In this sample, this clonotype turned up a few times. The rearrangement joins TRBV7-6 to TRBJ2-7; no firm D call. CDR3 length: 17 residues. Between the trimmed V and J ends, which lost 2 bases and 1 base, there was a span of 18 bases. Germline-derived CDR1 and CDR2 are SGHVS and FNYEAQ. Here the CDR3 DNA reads TGTGCCAGCAGCTTATCACCCAAAAGAAAAAGGTCCTACGAGCAGTACTTC. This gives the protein CASSLSPKRKRSYEQYF.

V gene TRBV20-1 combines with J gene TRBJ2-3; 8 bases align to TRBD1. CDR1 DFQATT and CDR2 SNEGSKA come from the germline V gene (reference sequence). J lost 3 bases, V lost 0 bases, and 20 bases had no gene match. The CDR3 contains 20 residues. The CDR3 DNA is TGCAGTGCTAGAGATGCGGGACAGGACCAACCTTACCTTCATACAGATACGCAGTATTTT. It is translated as CSARDAGQDQPYLHTDTQYF.

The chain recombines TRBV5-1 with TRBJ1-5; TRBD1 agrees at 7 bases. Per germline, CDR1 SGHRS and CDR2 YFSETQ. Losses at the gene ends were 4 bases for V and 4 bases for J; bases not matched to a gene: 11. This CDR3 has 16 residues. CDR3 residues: CASSLGTVPWNQPQHF. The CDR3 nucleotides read TGCGCCAGCAGCCTGGGGACAGTGCCCTGGAATCAGCCCCAGCATTTT.

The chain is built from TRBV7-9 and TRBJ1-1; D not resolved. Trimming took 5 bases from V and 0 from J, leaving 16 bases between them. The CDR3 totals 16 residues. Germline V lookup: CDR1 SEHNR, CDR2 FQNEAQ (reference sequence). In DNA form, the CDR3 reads TGTGCCAGCAGCCCCCCGGGCGGATACATGAACACTGAAGCTTTCTTT. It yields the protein CASSPPGGYMNTEAFF.

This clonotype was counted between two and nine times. In nucleotides, the CDR3 is TGCAGTGCTAGTGGGGGGGCAAACACCGGGGAGCTGTTTTTT. Its translation: CSASGGANTGELFF. The V gene is TRBV20-1, the J gene TRBJ2-2; a weak D match, TRBD2 (7 bases). Germline loops: CDR1 DFQATT, CDR2 SNEGSKA (reference sequence). V gave up 3 bases and J gave up 2 bases, with 10 bases separating them. This CDR3 has 14 amino acids.

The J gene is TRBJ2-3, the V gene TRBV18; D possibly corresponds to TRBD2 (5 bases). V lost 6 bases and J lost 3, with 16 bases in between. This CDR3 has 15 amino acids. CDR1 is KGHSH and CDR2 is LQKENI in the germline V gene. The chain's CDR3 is CASSLTSVATDTQYF. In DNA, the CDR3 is TGTGCCAGCTCCCTAACGAGTGTAGCGACAGATACGCAGTATTTT.